This T cell receptor beta chain originates from a study of beta chain features in type 1 diabetes. Study-wide points: Cells that show high TCR expression could be over-represented by cDNA sequencing. Here, the possible influence of HLA type (on TCRB rearrangement) remained unresolved. Among patients with Type 1 diabetes, TCRB CDR3s were moderately but significantly shorter in every one of the four CD4+ subsets.

Every donor had blood drawn once into heparin, roughly 0.11 L on average. CD4+ cells of the naive, central memory, regulatory and stem cell-like memory types were sorted via CD45RO/CCR7/CD25/CD127/CD95/CD27. Sequencing targeted expressed TCRB transcripts, as all isolated RNA had been reverse transcribed. Method: immunoSEQ multiplex PCR; TCRdb's copy keeps in-frame clones and lacks some. Counted here are about 120,000 clones, approximately 16% occurring once; the ten biggest clones make up about 2.1%. The CDR3 is made up of 13 amino acids. Germline V gene lookup returns CDR1 SGHTA and CDR2 FQGNSA. V lost 7 bases and J 7 bases, leaving 14 bases between the germline ends. With regard to this clone: As yet, its antigen is unknown.

This sequence originates from a man younger than 40 with type 1 diabetes. Source material: central memory CD4+ T cells from blood. The rearrangement uses TRBV7-2 and TRBJ2-1; tentatively, D is TRBD2 (5 bases). This chain's CDR3 is CASTRGVTNEQFF. DNA for the CDR3: TGTGCCAGCACCCGGGGTGTAACTAATGAGCAGTTCTTC.